These T cell receptor beta chains were read from a single sample in a study of blood T cell repertoires in COVID-19. Sequenced by immunoSEQ multiplex PCR; TCRdb stores in-frame clones only, minus some. The data hold nearly 95,000 clones, with over 75% observed a single time. Source material: peripheral blood. The receptors here all came from a human donor with acute or convalescent COVID-19. The donor label of this sample is uncertain. CDR3s include the opening cysteine and the closing phenylalanine or tryptophan. The D gene is left open where the match is weak. Rows may omit the clone size; those that give it use once, few, many or a size class.

13 | . | . | TRBJ1-5 | TRBV6-2/TRBV6-3 | CASSYSQYQPQHF | TGTGCCAGCAGTTATTCACAGTATCAGCCCCAGCATTTT
14 | . | . | TRBJ1-2 | TRBV7-8 | CASSLGPGGYGYTF | TGTGCCAGCAGCTTAGGACCGGGGGGCTATGGCTACACCTTC
14 | . | . | TRBJ1-1 | TRBV7-2 | CASSLQGMNTEAFF | TGTGCCAGCAGCCTACAGGGAATGAACACTGAAGCTTTCTTT
19 | . | . | TRBJ2-1 | TRBV21-1 | CASSKPRTSGGTLYNEQFF | TGTGCCAGCAGCAAACCAAGAACTAGCGGGGGGACACTCTACAATGAGCAGTTCTTC
18 | . | TRBD1 | TRBJ2-3 | TRBV7-2 | CASSPGQGSYLSTDTQYF | TGTGCCAGCAGCCCGGGACAGGGAAGTTATCTGAGCACAGATACGCAGTATTTT
13 | . | TRBD1 | TRBJ2-1 | TRBV7-3 | CASSLGQGYEQFF | TGTGCCAGCAGCTTAGGACAGGGGTATGAGCAGTTCTTC
14 | . | TRBD1 | TRBJ2-7 | TRBV27 | CASKHGTGPYEQYF | TGTGCCAGCAAGCACGGGACAGGCCCCTACGAGCAGTACTTC
15 | . | TRBD1 | TRBJ2-3 | TRBV15 | CATRAPGTGGTPQYF | TGTGCCACCAGAGCTCCCGGGACAGGGGGAACTCCCCAGTATTTT
16 | . | TRBD1 | TRBJ1-6 | TRBV7-8 | CASSLASRTGHSPLHF | TGTGCCAGCAGCTTAGCGTCAAGGACAGGGCATTCACCCCTCCACTTT
16 | once | . | TRBJ2-2 | TRBV3-1/TRBV3-2 | CASSHQRRGGTGELFF | TGTGCCAGCAGCCATCAGAGGAGAGGAGGAACCGGGGAGCTGTTTTTT
17 | . | TRBD2 | TRBJ2-1 | TRBV9 | CASSVALGLAGDNEQFF | TGTGCCAGCAGCGTCGCCTTGGGACTAGCGGGGGACAATGAGCAGTTCTTC
16 | . | TRBD2 | TRBJ2-3 | TRBV10-3 | CAISRLAGGITDTQYF | TGTGCCATCAGTAGACTAGCGGGGGGGATCACAGATACGCAGTATTTT
16 | . | . | TRBJ2-1 | TRBV25-1 | CASSEGTGRSDNEQFF | TGTGCCAGCAGTGAAGGCACAGGCAGGTCAGACAATGAGCAGTTCTTC
16 | . | TRBD2 | TRBJ2-7 | TRBV5-1 | CASSFRSGGTGHEQYF | TGCGCCAGCAGCTTTCGGAGCGGGGGTACAGGGCACGAACAGTACTTC
13 | . | . | TRBJ1-3 | TRBV12-3/TRBV12-4 | CASRVREGNTIYF | TGTGCCAGCAGAGTGAGGGAAGGAAACACCATATATTTT
14 | . | . | TRBJ1-1 | TRBV5-6 | CASSGSGGYTEAFF | TGTGCCAGCTCCGGGTCAGGAGGGTACACTGAAGCTTTCTTT
15 | . | . | TRBJ2-2 | TRBV11-2 | CASSLGGGFTGELFF | TGTGCCAGCAGTTTGGGAGGGGGATTCACCGGGGAGCTGTTTTTT
15 | . | TRBD1 | TRBJ2-5 | TRBV19 | CASSSIRTGIETQYF | TGTGCCAGTAGTAGTATACGGACAGGAATAGAGACCCAGTACTTC
15 | . | TRBD1 | TRBJ1-5 | TRBV2 | CASGGGQGAGQPQHF | TGTGCCAGCGGGGGAGGACAGGGGGCAGGTCAGCCCCAGCATTTT
15 | . | . | TRBJ1-5 | TRBV24-1 | CATSDPGSAGKPQHF | TGTGCCACCAGTGATCCCGGGTCAGCCGGGAAGCCCCAGCATTTT
15 | . | TRBD1 | TRBJ1-6 | TRBV9 | CASSVAGQSNSPLHF | TGTGCCAGCAGCGTAGCGGGACAGTCTAATTCACCCCTCCACTTT
14 | . | . | TRBJ1-4 | TRBV2 | CASSDRPFLEKLFF | TGTGCCAGCAGTGACAGGCCGTTCCTGGAAAAACTGTTTTTT
15 | . | . | TRBJ1-1 | TRBV7-9 | CASSDRQDPNTEAFF | TGTGCCAGCAGCGACCGACAGGACCCGAACACTGAAGCTTTCTTT
15 | . | TRBD1 | TRBJ1-6 | TRBV5-1 | CASSLTGTGVAPLHF | TGCGCCAGCAGCTTAACCGGGACAGGGGTTGCTCCCCTCCACTTT
15 | . | TRBD1 | TRBJ1-4 | TRBV6-5 | CASSYSTGAYEKLFF | TGTGCCAGCAGTTACTCCACAGGGGCGTATGAAAAACTGTTTTTT
16 | . | TRBD2 | TRBJ2-3 | TRBV6-4 | CASSDPGLLSTDTQYF | TGTGCCAGCAGTGACCCGGGACTACTGAGCACAGATACGCAGTATTTT
13 | few | TRBD1 | TRBJ1-5 | TRBV11-2 | CASSRDRDQPQHF | TGTGCCAGCAGTCGCGACAGGGACCAGCCCCAGCATTTT
14 | once | . | TRBJ2-3 | TRBV6-2/TRBV6-3 | CASSPLGSTDTQYF | TGTGCCAGCAGCCCCCTAGGCTCGACAGATACGCAGTATTTT
14 | . | . | TRBJ1-2 | TRBV29-1 | CSVEDLGRGYGYTF | TGCAGCGTTGAAGATCTCGGCAGGGGCTATGGCTACACCTTC
17 | . | TRBD1 | TRBJ1-2 | TRBV3-1/TRBV3-2 | CASSQVAGQGIGSGYTF | TGTGCCAGCAGCCAAGTAGCTGGACAGGGGATTGGTAGTGGCTACACCTTC
15 | . | TRBD1 | TRBJ1-6 | TRBV11-3 | CASSFGTGGNSPLHF | TGTGCCAGCAGCTTCGGGACAGGAGGTAATTCACCCCTCCACTTT
13 | . | TRBD2 | TRBJ2-3 | TRBV28 | CASSGGAGDTQYF | TGTGCCAGCAGCGGGGGGGCCGGAGATACGCAGTATTTT
18 | . | TRBD2 | TRBJ2-1 | TRBV28 | CASSFKRGLVVTYNEQFF | TGTGCCAGCAGTTTCAAGCGGGGACTCGTAGTTACCTACAATGAGCAGTTCTTC
18 | few | TRBD1 | TRBJ2-1 | TRBV9 | CASSVRGQYFSSYNEQFF | TGTGCCAGCAGCGTAAGGGGGCAGTACTTTAGCTCCTACAATGAGCAGTTCTTC
16 | . | TRBD2 | TRBJ2-2 | TRBV7-9 | CASSSPRGGAAGELFF | TGTGCCAGCAGCTCACCGCGCGGGGGGGCCGCCGGGGAGCTGTTTTTT
15 | . | TRBD1 | TRBJ1-1 | TRBV6-5 | CASSLGQVWNTEAFF | TGTGCCAGCAGTCTAGGACAGGTCTGGAACACTGAAGCTTTCTTT
15 | many | . | TRBJ2-2 | TRBV28 | CASRAGEEDTGELFF | TGTGCCAGCAGGGCCGGGGAGGAGGACACCGGGGAGCTGTTTTTT
13 | . | . | TRBJ1-2 | TRBV28 | CASTILGLDGYTF | TGTGCCAGCACTATTTTGGGGCTGGATGGCTACACCTTC